The T cell receptor beta chain under discussion was sequenced for a study of cytomegalovirus exposure and HLA in healthy donors. Findings of the study overall: The authors later found most CMV-associated TCR beta chains appeared HLA-restricted. TCR beta sequences numbering around 15,000 were associated with HLA alleles at 0.05 false discovery rate in a later analysis.

V was pared by 4 bases and J by 5 bases, with 8 bases of the junction left unmatched. There are 16 residues in the CDR3. The germline gives CDR1 SGHNT, CDR2 YYREEE (reference sequence). Points on this clone: Its antigen is undetermined.

Use of 60 Vbeta and 13 Jbeta primers characterized the PCR. Some clones are missing from TCRdb's copy, which holds only in-frame ones; the method was immunoSEQ multiplex PCR. The data hold roughly 130,000 clones, with around four fifths observed a single time. Sequencing was carried out using PBMCs. The J gene is TRBJ2-1, the V gene TRBV5-4; TRBD2 aligns across 11 bases. The TCR was taken from a male donor in good health and CMV-seropositive. The CDR3 loop reads CASSPAGTSGNNEQFF. The CDR3 nucleotides read TGTGCCAGCAGCCCGGCCGGGACTAGCGGTAACAATGAGCAGTTCTTC.